This is a list of T cell receptor beta chains from one sample in a study of early T cells in non-severe SARS-CoV-2 infection. MiXCR, applied by TCRdb to the 5' RACE reads, yields one record per CDR3 protein. In the table there are 100,000 to 150,000 distinct CDR3 sequences, just under 15% of which are singletons. What was sequenced was whole blood. The receptors stem from an adult who was a healthcare worker with PCR-confirmed SARS-CoV-2 infection or an uninfected control (not recorded which). Each CDR3 is given with its conserved first and last residue. D genes are given only for firm matches. Expanded clones are given a class, and other clones once, few, many or no size at all.

v_call	d_call	clone_size	j_call	cdr3_aa	cdr3_nt
TRBV5-1	.	few	TRBJ2-1	CASSYDTTSYNEQFF	TGCGCCAGCAGCTACGACACGACCTCCTACAATGAGCAGTTCTTC
TRBV10-3	.	few	TRBJ2-5	CAISEGKDSFQETQYF	TGTGCCATCAGTGAGGGGAAGGACAGTTTCCAAGAGACCCAGTACTTC
TRBV5-5	.	.	TRBJ2-7	CASSFSFTGTYEQYF	TGTGCCAGCAGCTTTAGTTTCACAGGGACCTACGAGCAGTACTTC
TRBV19	.	.	TRBJ1-2	CASSQTGPGGYTF	TGTGCCAGTTCCCAGACCGGCCCCGGGGGCTACACCTTC
TRBV5-1	TRBD1	few	TRBJ2-3	CASSLEGAHTDTQYF	TGCGCCAGCAGCTTGGAGGGGGCCCACACAGATACGCAGTATTTT
TRBV5-1	.	.	TRBJ1-5	CASSWDPGNQPQHF	TGCGCCAGCAGCTGGGATCCAGGGAATCAGCCCCAGCATTTT
TRBV6-1	.	few	TRBJ2-3	CASSIGQTSTDTQYF	TGTGCCAGCAGTATCGGACAGACTAGCACAGATACGCAGTATTTT
TRBV5-6	.	few	TRBJ1-1	CASSLGGDNTEAFF	TGTGCCAGCAGCTTGGGGGGTGATAACACTGAAGCTTTCTTT
TRBV6-1	TRBD1	.	TRBJ2-2	CASSSTGQGVSGELFF	TGTGCCAGCAGTTCGACCGGACAGGGAGTGAGCGGGGAGCTGTTTTTT
TRBV7-8	.	.	TRBJ2-2	CASRVRGSGELFF	TGTGCCAGCAGGGTCCGGGGGTCCGGGGAGCTGTTTTTT
TRBV2	.	few	TRBJ2-5	CASSEAGAGRGEETQYF	TGTGCCAGCAGTGAAGCTGGTGCGGGGCGAGGGGAAGAGACCCAGTACTTC
TRBV7-2	TRBD2	few	TRBJ2-3	CASSLARWTRRDTQYF	TGTGCCAGCAGCTTAGCGCGGTGGACTAGAAGGGATACGCAGTATTTT
TRBV4-1	.	many	TRBJ1-5	CASSRVVGAANQPQHF	TGCGCCAGCAGCCGTGTGGTGGGGGCCGCCAATCAGCCCCAGCATTTT
TRBV30	.	few	TRBJ2-2	CAWSVRQESTGELFF	TGTGCCTGGAGTGTACGACAGGAGAGTACCGGGGAGCTGTTTTTT
TRBV18	.	few	TRBJ1-4	CASSPPSGNREKLFF	TGTGCCAGCTCACCACCATCTGGAAACCGGGAAAAACTGTTTTTT
TRBV6-1	TRBD2	few	TRBJ2-5	CAAGDYRETQYF	TGTGCCGCGGGGGACTACCGAGAGACCCAGTACTTC
TRBV6-5	TRBD1	.	TRBJ2-1	CASTVSGGLEQFF	TGTGCCAGCACCGTCTCAGGGGGCCTTGAGCAGTTCTTC
TRBV2	.	many	TRBJ1-2	CASSSRQALYGYTF	TGTGCCAGCAGTTCAAGACAGGCCCTCTATGGCTACACCTTC
TRBV12-3/TRBV12-4	TRBD1	few	TRBJ1-5	CASSPKGQTWDQPQHF	TGTGCCAGCAGCCCTAAGGGACAGACGTGGGATCAGCCCCAGCATTTT
TRBV12-5	TRBD1	.	TRBJ2-6	CASGPHGQGALSGANVLTF	TGTGCTAGTGGGCCCCATGGACAGGGGGCCCTCTCTGGGGCCAACGTCCTGACTTTC
TRBV30	.	.	TRBJ2-3	CAWSLETQYF	TGTGCCTGGAGTCTAGAGACGCAGTATTTT
TRBV6-6	.	.	TRBJ2-7	CASISGEGRYEQYF	TGTGCCAGCATCTCCGGGGAAGGGCGGTACGAGCAGTACTTC
TRBV5-1	TRBD2	few	TRBJ2-5	CASSLTGGPVETQYF	TGCGCCAGCAGCTTGACGGGGGGGCCGGTAGAGACCCAGTACTTC
TRBV12-3/TRBV12-4	TRBD1	few	TRBJ2-2	CASSSQTGYTGELFF	TGTGCCAGCAGTTCCCAGACAGGGTACACCGGGGAGCTGTTTTTT
TRBV10-1	.	.	TRBJ2-2	CASSEVRTGELFF	TGCGCCAGCAGTGAAGTTAGAACCGGGGAGCTGTTTTTT
TRBV5-1	.	once	TRBJ1-1	CASMPAGNTEAFF	TGCGCCAGCATGCCAGCGGGTAACACTGAAGCTTTCTTT
TRBV10-3	.	.	TRBJ1-2	CAISGEVVDGYTF	TGTGCCATCAGTGGAGAGGTCGTGGATGGCTACACCTTC
TRBV4-1	.	few	TRBJ1-5	CASSQEGGPHQPQHF	TGCGCCAGCAGCCAGGAGGGCGGCCCCCATCAGCCCCAGCATTTT
TRBV3-1	.	many	TRBJ1-1	CASSQAGANTEAFF	TGTGCCAGCAGCCAAGCAGGGGCGAACACTGAAGCTTTCTTT
TRBV10-3	.	few	TRBJ1-5	CAIRPGEGQPQHF	TGTGCCATACGACCGGGGGAGGGTCAGCCCCAGCATTTT
TRBV6-5	.	.	TRBJ1-2	CASSYTRSRGDGYTF	TGTGCCAGCAGTTACACTCGAAGCAGGGGCGATGGCTACACCTTC
TRBV29-1	TRBD1	few	TRBJ1-1	CSVAGGTGNTEAFF	TGCAGCGTAGCGGGAGGGACAGGGAACACTGAAGCTTTCTTT
TRBV12-3/TRBV12-4	TRBD1	.	TRBJ2-7	CASSRTGTGYEQYF	TGTGCCAGCAGCCGAACCGGGACAGGGTACGAGCAGTACTTC